These T cell receptor beta chains were read from a single sample in a study of shared T cell receptors in the human thymus. TCRdb's table, derived via immunoSEQ multiplex PCR, lists solely in-frame clones and lacks some. The sample includes a few hundred thousand clones, 85% to 95% of them seen just once. The sequenced material came from thymocytes. The receptors stem from a human donor. Each CDR3 is given with its conserved first and last residue. Fields, in order: J gene, V gene, clone size, D gene, CDR3 protein, CDR3 DNA. A D gene is named only where the DNA matches it firmly. Size values are once, few and many counts, or a class for expanded clones, and some rows have none.

TRBJ2-7,TRBV7-6,-,TRBD2,CASSIRRTSGRAPYYEQYF,TGTGCCAGCAGCATTAGGCGGACTAGCGGGAGGGCGCCTTACTACGAGCAGTACTTC
TRBJ1-5,TRBV7-4,-,TRBD1,CASSLGVTGTGGALVSIQHF,TGTGCCAGCAGCTTAGGTGTAACCGGGACAGGGGGCGCGCTGGTGTCCATTCAGCATTTT
TRBJ1-1,TRBV28,-,-,CASSLKTGMNTEAFF,TGTGCCAGCAGTTTAAAGACAGGCATGAACACTGAAGCTTTCTTT
TRBJ1-1,TRBV5-6,-,-,CASSGTWGLTEAFF,TGTGCCAGCAGCGGAACGTGGGGACTGACTGAAGCTTTCTTT
TRBJ2-7,TRBV27,-,-,CASSLTRAHTGSSYEQYF,TGTGCCAGCAGTCTCACACGGGCCCACACCGGAAGCTCCTACGAGCAGTACTTC
TRBJ2-3,TRBV7-9,-,TRBD2,CASSRPSGKGRADTQYF,TGTGCCAGCAGCCGCCCTAGCGGGAAAGGAAGGGCAGATACGCAGTATTTT
TRBJ2-1,TRBV12-2,-,-,CASRPRGDNEQFF,TGTGCAAGTCGCCCCCGGGGGGACAATGAGCAGTTCTTC
TRBJ2-1,TRBV30,once,-,CAWNPSSYNEQFF,TGTGCCTGGAACCCGAGCTCCTACAATGAGCAGTTCTTC
TRBJ1-1,TRBV19,-,TRBD1,CASSIHRGCSDTEAFF,TGTGCCAGTAGTATCCACAGGGGTTGTTCCGACACTGAAGCTTTCTTT
TRBJ1-4,TRBV10-1,-,TRBD1,CATSSGTGNEKLFF,TGCGCCACTTCCTCCGGGACAGGGAATGAAAAACTGTTTTTT
TRBJ2-1,TRBV4-1,-,TRBD2,CASSLIAGNNEQFF,TGCGCCAGCAGCCTAATAGCGGGGAACAATGAGCAGTTCTTC
TRBJ2-5,TRBV2,-,TRBD1,CASSVGQGAQETQYF,TGTGCCAGCAGTGTGGGACAGGGGGCGCAGGAGACCCAGTACTTC
TRBJ1-1,TRBV10-1,-,TRBD1,CASSPGGSGTEAFF,TGCGCCAGCAGCCCAGGGGGCTCGGGCACTGAAGCTTTCTTT
TRBJ2-3,TRBV11-2,-,TRBD2,CASSLGLLAGIPTDTQYF,TGTGCCAGCAGCTTAGGTCTCCTAGCGGGAATCCCCACAGATACGCAGTATTTT
TRBJ1-3,TRBV19,-,-,CASPGGSLFSGNTIYF,TGTGCCAGTCCCGGCGGCAGCCTATTCTCTGGAAACACCATATATTTT
TRBJ2-7,TRBV6-6,-,TRBD1,CASSYGQGHEQYF,TGTGCCAGCAGTTACGGACAGGGCCACGAGCAGTACTTC
TRBJ2-5,TRBV28,-,TRBD2,CASSLASGRVLETQYF,TGTGCCAGCAGTTTAGCCAGCGGGAGAGTTTTAGAGACCCAGTACTTC
TRBJ1-4,TRBV28,-,TRBD1,CASSFVGGTNEKLFF,TGTGCCAGCAGTTTTGTAGGGGGCACTAATGAAAAACTGTTTTTT
TRBJ1-2,TRBV28,once,-,CASSLSPGRTSGDYGYTF,TGTGCCAGCAGTTTATCCCCGGGACGGACCTCGGGCGACTATGGCTACACCTTC
TRBJ1-2,TRBV6-6,-,-,CASSPRQGLDGYTF,TGTGCCAGCAGCCCCCGGCAGGGATTGGATGGCTACACCTTC